This T cell receptor (beta chain) was captured by sequencing in a study of cytomegalovirus exposure and HLA in healthy donors. This clone was picked up a small number of times. Its antigen is unidentified. PCR involved 60 Vbeta and 13 Jbeta primers. This table comes from immunoSEQ multiplex PCR, and its TCRdb copy is limited to in-frame clones, with some not included. The sample yields roughly 100,000 clones, less than 80% seen once. Study-wide results and caveats: There were some V segments, including TRBV6-2 and TRBV6-3, excluded as indistinguishable.

The CDR3 runs to 15 residues. V lost 4 bases, J lost 2 bases, and 3 bases stayed unmatched. In germline, CDR1 is MNHNY, CDR2 SVGAGI (reference sequence). This TCR came from a young man in good health and CMV-seronegative. The sequencing sample was made of PBMCs. This chain uses TRBV6-6 with TRBJ2-1; TRBD2 matches 9 bases. The CDR3 bases are TGTGCCAGCAGTTCGACTAGCGGTCCCTACAATGAGCAGTTCTTC. This sequence encodes CASSSTSGPYNEQFF.